This TCR beta chain derives from a study of T-cell memory formation after mild COVID-19. Study-wide findings and caveats: The study found balanced CD4/CD8 in clones contracting day 15 to 85 and a CD4+ lean in later expanders.

TCRdb used MiXCR to reprocess the 5' RACE reads, holding one entry per CDR3 protein. Among 350,000 to 500,000 distinct CDR3 sequences listed, roughly 18% were seen once. This CDR3 is 16 amino acids long. V lost 4 bases to trimming and J lost 3 bases; unmatched junction nucleotides: 7. Germline CDR1 reads MNHEY; CDR2 reads SVGAGI. Of note for this clonotype: The antigen is undetermined.

The TCR originated in a young man who had mild COVID-19 (a few samples of this study predate the infection). Cell type and time point are not known. Sequenced sample: PBMCs or a T cell subset sorted from them (not recorded which). The V gene is TRBV6-5, the J gene TRBJ2-3, with TRBD1 matching 10 bases. CDR3 in DNA: TGTGCCAGCAGTTTAGACAGGGGGCTTTTAACAGATACGCAGTATTTT. The encoded protein is CASSLDRGLLTDTQYF.